This T cell receptor beta chain is from a study of blood T cell repertoires in COVID-19. Overall study: PBMCs, B-cell-depleted T cells, or T cells provided the cDNA or gDNA that made up the material.

As originally analysed: The assay estimated nucleated cells by amplifying reference gene primers. Assay: immunoSEQ multiplex PCR; the TCRdb copy retains only in-frame clones and omits some. V and J calls and clone size are given by that table; D and trimming were obtained from the DNA. The data show about 140,000 clones, approximately 85% seen once. This CDR3 comprises 14 residues. Looked up from germline, CDR1 is KGHDR and CDR2 is SFDVKD. The J segment lost 7 bases and the V segment lost 4 bases, leaving 5 bases of the junction unmatched. The specimen sequenced was peripheral blood. This chain connects TRBV24-1 to TRBJ2-1; TRBD1 aligns across 8 bases. This TCR was recovered from a woman aged 80 or older with acute or convalescent COVID-19. The CDR3 region is CATSDRQGRNEQFF. DNA for the CDR3: TGTGCCACCAGTGACCGACAGGGGCGGAATGAGCAGTTCTTC.